The TCR beta chain under discussion was sequenced for a study of control samples from healthy donors and cancer patients. Trimming removed 5 bases from V and 6 bases from J; junction bases left unmatched: 11. This CDR3 spans 15 amino acids. Germline CDR1 MGHRA, CDR2 YSYEKL. Profiled with immunoSEQ multiplex PCR; TCRdb holds only in-frame clones, not every one. The repertoire includes about 53,000 clones, roughly nine tenths of them detected once, and more than 13% sits in the top ten. The sample was PBMCs. The chain couples TRBV4-1 to TRBJ2-5, with 8 bases that match TRBD1. The TCR originated in a man aged 55 to 70 with head and neck cancer. The CDR3 is CASSTRTGRMKTQYF. The CDR3 nucleotides are TGCGCCAGCAGCACCCGGACAGGGCGGATGAAGACCCAGTACTTC.